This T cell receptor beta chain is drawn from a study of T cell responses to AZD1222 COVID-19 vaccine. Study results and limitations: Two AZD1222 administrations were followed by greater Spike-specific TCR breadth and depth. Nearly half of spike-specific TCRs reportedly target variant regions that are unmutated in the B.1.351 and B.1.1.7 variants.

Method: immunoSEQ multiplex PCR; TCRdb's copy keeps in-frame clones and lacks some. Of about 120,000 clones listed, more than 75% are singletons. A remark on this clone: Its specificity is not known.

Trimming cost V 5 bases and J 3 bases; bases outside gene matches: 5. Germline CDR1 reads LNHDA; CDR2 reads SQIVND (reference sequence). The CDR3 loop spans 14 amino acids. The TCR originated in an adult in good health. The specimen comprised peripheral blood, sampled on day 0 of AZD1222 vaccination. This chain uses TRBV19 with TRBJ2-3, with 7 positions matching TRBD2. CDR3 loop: CASSVGLPTDTQYF. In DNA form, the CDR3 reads TGTGCCAGTAGTGTGGGACTACCGACAGATACGCAGTATTTT.